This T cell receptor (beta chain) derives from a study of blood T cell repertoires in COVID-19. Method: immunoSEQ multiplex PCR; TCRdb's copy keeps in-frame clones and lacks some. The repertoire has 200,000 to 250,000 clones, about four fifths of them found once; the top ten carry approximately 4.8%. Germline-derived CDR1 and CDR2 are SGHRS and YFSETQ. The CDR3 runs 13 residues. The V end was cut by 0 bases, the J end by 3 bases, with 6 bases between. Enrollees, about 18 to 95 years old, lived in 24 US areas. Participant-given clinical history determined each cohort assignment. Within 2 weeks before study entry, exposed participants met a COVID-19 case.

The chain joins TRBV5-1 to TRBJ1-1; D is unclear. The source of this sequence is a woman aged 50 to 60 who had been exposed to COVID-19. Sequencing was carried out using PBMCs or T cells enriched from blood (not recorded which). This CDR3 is CASSLDIYTEAFF. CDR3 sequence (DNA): TGCGCCAGCAGCTTGGACATTTACACTGAAGCTTTCTTT. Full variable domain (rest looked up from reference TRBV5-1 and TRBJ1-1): KAGVTQTPRYLIKTRGQQVTLSCSPISGHRSVSWYQQTPGQGLQFLFEYFSETQRNKGNFPGRFSGRQFSNSRSEMNVSTLELGDSALYLCASSLDIYTEAFFGQGTRLTVV.